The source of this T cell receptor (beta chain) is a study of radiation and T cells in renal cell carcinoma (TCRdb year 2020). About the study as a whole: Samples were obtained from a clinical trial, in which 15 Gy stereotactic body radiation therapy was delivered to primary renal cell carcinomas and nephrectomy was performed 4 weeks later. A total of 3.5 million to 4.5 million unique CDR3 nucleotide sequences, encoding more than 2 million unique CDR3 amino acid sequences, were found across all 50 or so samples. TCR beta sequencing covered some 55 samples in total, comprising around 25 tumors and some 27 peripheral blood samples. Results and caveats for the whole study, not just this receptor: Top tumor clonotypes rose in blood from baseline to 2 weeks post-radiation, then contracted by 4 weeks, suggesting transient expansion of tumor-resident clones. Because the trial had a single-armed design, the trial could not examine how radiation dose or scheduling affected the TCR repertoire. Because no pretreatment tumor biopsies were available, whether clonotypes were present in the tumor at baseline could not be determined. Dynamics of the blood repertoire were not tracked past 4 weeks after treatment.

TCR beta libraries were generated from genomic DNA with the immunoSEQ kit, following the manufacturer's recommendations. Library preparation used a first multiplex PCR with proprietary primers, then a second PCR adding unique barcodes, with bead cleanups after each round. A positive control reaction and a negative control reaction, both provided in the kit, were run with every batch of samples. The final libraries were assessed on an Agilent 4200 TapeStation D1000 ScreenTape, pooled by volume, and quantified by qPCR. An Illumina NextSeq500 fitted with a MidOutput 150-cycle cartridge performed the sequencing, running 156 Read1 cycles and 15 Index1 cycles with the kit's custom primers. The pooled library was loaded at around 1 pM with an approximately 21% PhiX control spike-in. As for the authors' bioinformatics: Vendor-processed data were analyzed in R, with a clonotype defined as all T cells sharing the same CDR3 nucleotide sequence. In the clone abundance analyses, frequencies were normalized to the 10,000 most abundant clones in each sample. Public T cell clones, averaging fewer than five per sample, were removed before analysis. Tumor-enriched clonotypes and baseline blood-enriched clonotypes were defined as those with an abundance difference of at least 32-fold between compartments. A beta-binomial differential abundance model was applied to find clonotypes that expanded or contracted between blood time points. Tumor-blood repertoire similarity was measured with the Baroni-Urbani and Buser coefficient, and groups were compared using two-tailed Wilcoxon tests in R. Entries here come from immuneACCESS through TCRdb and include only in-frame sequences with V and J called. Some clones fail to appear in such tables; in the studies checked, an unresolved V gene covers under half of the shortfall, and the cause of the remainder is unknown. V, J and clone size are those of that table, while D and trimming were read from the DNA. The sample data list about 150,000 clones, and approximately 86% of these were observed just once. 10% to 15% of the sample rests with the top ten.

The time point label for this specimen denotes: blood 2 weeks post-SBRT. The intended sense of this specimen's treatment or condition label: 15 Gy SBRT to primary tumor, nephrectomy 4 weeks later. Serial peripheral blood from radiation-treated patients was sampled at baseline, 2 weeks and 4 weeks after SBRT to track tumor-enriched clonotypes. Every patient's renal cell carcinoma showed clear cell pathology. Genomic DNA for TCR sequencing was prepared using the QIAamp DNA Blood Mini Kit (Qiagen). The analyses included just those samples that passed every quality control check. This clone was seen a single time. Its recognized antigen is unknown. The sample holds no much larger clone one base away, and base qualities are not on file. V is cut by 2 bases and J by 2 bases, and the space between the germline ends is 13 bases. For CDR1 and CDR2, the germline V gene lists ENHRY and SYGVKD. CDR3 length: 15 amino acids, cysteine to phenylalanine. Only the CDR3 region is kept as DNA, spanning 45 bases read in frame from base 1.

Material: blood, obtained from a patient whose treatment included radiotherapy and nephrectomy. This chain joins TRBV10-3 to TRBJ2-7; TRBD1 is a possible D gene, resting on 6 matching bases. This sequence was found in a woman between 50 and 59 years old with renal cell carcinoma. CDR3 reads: CAISETIQGTYEQYF. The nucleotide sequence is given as TGTGCCATCAGTGAGACAATACAGGGAACCTACGAGCAGTACTTC.